A selection of T cell receptor beta chains follows, all from one sample in a study of T cell responses to AZD1222 COVID-19 vaccine. Clones were sequenced by immunoSEQ multiplex PCR, and TCRdb holds only the in-frame ones, with some missing. The data contain about 130,000 clones, approximately 84% of them singletons. Source: peripheral blood, taken on day 0 of AZD1222 vaccination. Receptors were obtained from an adult in good health. Each CDR3 is given with its conserved first and last residue. The order of the fields is D gene, J gene, V gene, clone size, CDR3 protein, CDR3 DNA. D genes are given only for firm matches. Clone size is not always given. Where it is, it says once, few, many or a class for expanded clones.

>-|TRBJ1-1|TRBV5-1|-
CASSLDGRGTTEAFF
TGCGCCAGCAGCTTGGATGGCAGGGGAACCACTGAAGCTTTCTTT
>-|TRBJ1-1|TRBV3-1/TRBV3-2|few
CASSPSHSRGAEAFF
TGTGCCAGCAGCCCGTCACACTCTAGAGGGGCTGAAGCTTTCTTT
>TRBD1|TRBJ1-5|TRBV19|few
CASSSLDRGDGNQPQHF
TGTGCCAGTAGTAGCCTCGACAGGGGTGATGGCAATCAGCCCCAGCATTTT
>TRBD2|TRBJ2-1|TRBV5-8|-
CASSYGLASSLYNEQFF
TGTGCCAGCAGCTATGGACTAGCGAGTTCTCTTTACAATGAGCAGTTCTTC
>TRBD2|TRBJ2-1|TRBV24-1|-
CATSDNGRGEYNEQFF
TGTGCCACCAGTGACAACGGGCGGGGGGAGTACAATGAGCAGTTCTTC
>-|TRBJ1-4|TRBV18|-
CASSPRTATNEKLFF
TGTGCCAGCTCACCTCGGACAGCAACTAATGAAAAACTGTTTTTT
>-|TRBJ1-6|TRBV19|once
CASSTLTGGGGSPLHF
TGTGCCAGTAGTACACTAACAGGAGGCGGTGGCTCACCCCTCCACTTT
>-|TRBJ1-5|TRBV9|-
CASSVGVGVQPQHF
TGTGCCAGCAGCGTAGGAGTAGGGGTCCAGCCCCAGCATTTT
>TRBD1|TRBJ1-1|TRBV7-9|-
CASSPTGAKNTEAFF
TGTGCCAGCAGCCCAACAGGGGCCAAGAACACTGAAGCTTTCTTT
>TRBD1|TRBJ2-2|TRBV10-3|-
CAIRSGTGGSGELFF
TGTGCCATCAGATCCGGGACAGGGGGTTCCGGGGAGCTGTTTTTT
>TRBD1|TRBJ1-3|TRBV5-1|-
CASSSGTGSLSSGNTIYF
TGCGCCAGCAGCTCTGGGACAGGGTCTCTCTCATCTGGAAACACCATATATTTT
>TRBD1|TRBJ2-2|TRBV7-9|-
CASSRGGWGTGELFF
TGTGCCAGCAGCAGAGGGGGCTGGGGCACCGGGGAGCTGTTTTTT
>-|TRBJ2-5|TRBV6-5|-
CASPGTQETQYF
TGTGCCAGCCCCGGTACACAAGAGACCCAGTACTTC
>-|TRBJ1-2|TRBV25-1|-
CASSPQGLKGYTF
TGTGCCAGCAGTCCGCAGGGCCTCAAGGGCTACACCTTC
>-|TRBJ1-2|TRBV29-1|few
CSVEVGGRLSYGYTF
TGCAGCGTTGAAGTAGGTGGGCGCCTTAGCTATGGCTACACCTTC
>-|TRBJ1-3|TRBV28|once
CASSLSWRYTIYF
TGTGCCAGCAGTTTATCCTGGAGGTACACCATATATTTT
>TRBD1|TRBJ1-1|TRBV6-5|-
CATRQGARAEAFF
TGTGCCACCCGACAGGGGGCGCGGGCTGAAGCTTTCTTT
>TRBD1|TRBJ2-3|TRBV7-3|-
CASSFYPTGGSGDTQYF
TGTGCCAGCAGCTTTTACCCGACAGGGGGATCCGGGGATACGCAGTATTTT
>TRBD1|TRBJ1-3|TRBV9|-
CASSAPDRGYGNTIYF
TGTGCCAGCAGCGCCCCGGACAGGGGATACGGAAACACCATATATTTT
>-|TRBJ1-5|TRBV5-1|-
CASSPLPDQPQHF
TGCGCCAGCAGCCCCCTGCCCGATCAGCCCCAGCATTTT
>-|TRBJ2-3|TRBV28|once
CASSHSGSGGTDTQYF
TGTGCCAGCAGTCACAGTGGTTCAGGAGGCACAGATACGCAGTATTTT
>-|TRBJ1-1|TRBV29-1|-
CSAASGENTEAFF
TGCAGCGCAGCCAGTGGGGAAAACACTGAAGCTTTCTTT
>-|TRBJ2-1|TRBV11-2|-
CASSLSVSQNPYNEQFF
TGTGCCAGCAGCTTAAGTGTAAGTCAAAATCCCTACAATGAGCAGTTCTTC
>-|TRBJ1-6|TRBV2|-
CASSPLQSYNSPLHF
TGTGCCAGCAGCCCCTTACAGTCCTATAATTCACCCCTCCACTTT
>TRBD1|TRBJ1-6|TRBV2|-
CASRARQGNSPLHF
TGTGCCAGCAGGGCCCGACAGGGAAATTCACCCCTCCACTTT
>TRBD2|TRBJ2-3|TRBV28|-
CASSTPGTSGGAGTDTQYF
TGTGCCAGCAGTACTCCCGGGACTAGCGGGGGGGCCGGCACAGATACGCAGTATTTT
>-|TRBJ2-7|TRBV29-1|-
CSVSVRGELQYF
TGCAGCGTTTCAGTCCGGGGTGAATTGCAGTACTTC
>-|TRBJ2-2|TRBV2|-
CASRQGLSRGELFF
TGTGCCAGCAGACAAGGACTATCGAGAGGGGAGCTGTTTTTT
>-|TRBJ1-6|TRBV3-1/TRBV3-2|-
CASSQNARGWRSPLHF
TGTGCCAGCAGCCAAAATGCCAGGGGATGGCGTTCACCCCTCCACTTT
>-|TRBJ2-3|TRBV5-6|once
CASSRRAIKGDTQYF
TGTGCCAGCAGCCGACGGGCCATCAAGGGAGATACGCAGTATTTT
>-|TRBJ1-5|TRBV27|-
CASRPNMRNSNQPQHF
TGTGCCAGCAGGCCGAATATGAGGAATAGCAATCAGCCCCAGCATTTT
>-|TRBJ2-1|TRBV11-2|-
CASSLRRGPSSYNEQFF
TGTGCCAGCAGCTTACGCAGGGGACCAAGCTCCTACAATGAGCAGTTCTTC
>-|TRBJ1-1|TRBV12-3/TRBV12-4|-
CASSLGARTPAFF
TGTGCCAGCAGTTTAGGGGCACGGACTCCAGCTTTCTTT
>TRBD1|TRBJ2-1|TRBV2|-
CASRGTGGAEYNEQFF
TGTGCCAGCAGGGGTACAGGGGGCGCCGAATATAATGAGCAGTTCTTC
>TRBD1|TRBJ1-1|TRBV5-1|-
CASSPGTVMNTEAFF
TGCGCCAGCAGCCCGGGGACAGTCATGAACACTGAAGCTTTCTTT
>TRBD1|TRBJ2-7|TRBV18|-
CASSPPNDRGLHEQYF
TGTGCCAGCTCACCACCAAACGACAGGGGGTTACACGAGCAGTACTTC
>-|TRBJ2-7|TRBV9|once
CASSVGTALGEQYF
TGTGCCAGCAGCGTAGGGACAGCCCTTGGGGAGCAGTACTTC
>-|TRBJ1-1|TRBV6-6|few
CASSYFVGRRNTEAFF
TGTGCCAGCAGTTATTTCGTCGGACGCCGGAACACTGAAGCTTTCTTT
>-|TRBJ1-2|TRBV28|-
CASSFGGRRDYGYTF
TGTGCCAGCAGTTTTGGTGGGAGGCGGGACTATGGCTACACCTTC
>TRBD1|TRBJ1-4|TRBV3-1/TRBV3-2|-
CASSQNDRANEKLFF
TGTGCCAGCAGCCAAAATGACAGGGCTAATGAAAAACTGTTTTTT
>-|TRBJ2-7|TRBV28|-
CASSSPGERDF
TGTGCCAGCAGTTCCCCGGGAGAGAGGGACTTC
>-|TRBJ1-5|TRBV6-1|-
CASSEGPGEPQHF
TGTGCCAGCAGTGAAGGTCCCGGCGAGCCCCAGCATTTT
>-|TRBJ1-3|TRBV6-5|-
CASSYGVPERGNTIYF
TGTGCCAGCAGTTACGGTGTCCCAGAGAGAGGAAACACCATATATTTT
>-|TRBJ1-1|TRBV19|-
CASHLRGMNTEAFF
TGTGCCAGTCATCTCCGGGGCATGAACACTGAAGCTTTCTTT
>-|TRBJ2-3|TRBV28|-
CASSFVAGSTDTQYF
TGTGCCAGCAGTTTTGTGGCCGGGAGCACAGATACGCAGTATTTT
>-|TRBJ1-5|TRBV11-2|-
CASSRRENQPQHF
TGTGCCAGCAGCCGCAGGGAAAATCAGCCCCAGCATTTT
>-|TRBJ2-7|TRBV10-3|-
CAISVGPYSYEQYF
TGTGCCATCAGTGTCGGGCCCTACTCCTACGAGCAGTACTTC
>-|TRBJ1-2|TRBV5-4|-
CASSRDGGVDGYTF
TGTGCCAGCAGCCGCGACGGGGGCGTGGATGGCTACACCTTC